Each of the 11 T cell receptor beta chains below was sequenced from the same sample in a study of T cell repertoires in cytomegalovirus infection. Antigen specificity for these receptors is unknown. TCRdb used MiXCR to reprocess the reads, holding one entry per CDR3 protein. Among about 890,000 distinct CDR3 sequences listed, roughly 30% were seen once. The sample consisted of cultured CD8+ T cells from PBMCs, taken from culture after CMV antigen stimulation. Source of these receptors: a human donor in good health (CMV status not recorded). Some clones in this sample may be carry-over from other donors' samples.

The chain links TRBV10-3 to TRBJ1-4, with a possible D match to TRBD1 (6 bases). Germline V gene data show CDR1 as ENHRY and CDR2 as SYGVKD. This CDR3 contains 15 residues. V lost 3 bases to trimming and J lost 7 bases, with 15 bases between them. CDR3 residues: CAISEKAGVGEKLFF. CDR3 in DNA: TGTGCCATCAGTGAAAAGGCAGGGGTTGGTGAAAAACTGTTTTTT.

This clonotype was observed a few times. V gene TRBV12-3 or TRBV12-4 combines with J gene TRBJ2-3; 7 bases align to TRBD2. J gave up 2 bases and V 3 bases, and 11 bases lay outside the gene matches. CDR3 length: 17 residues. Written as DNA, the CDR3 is TGTGCCAGCAGTTTGGCTAGCGGTCTCCCTCCCACAGATACGCAGTATTTT. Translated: CASSLASGLPPTDTQYF.

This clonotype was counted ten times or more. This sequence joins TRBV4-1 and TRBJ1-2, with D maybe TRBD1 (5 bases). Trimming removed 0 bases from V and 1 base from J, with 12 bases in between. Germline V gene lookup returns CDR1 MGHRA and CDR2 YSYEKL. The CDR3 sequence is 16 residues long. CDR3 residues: CASSQDSGYFNYGYTF. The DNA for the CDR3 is TGCGCCAGCAGCCAAGATTCAGGGTACTTTAACTATGGCTACACCTTC.

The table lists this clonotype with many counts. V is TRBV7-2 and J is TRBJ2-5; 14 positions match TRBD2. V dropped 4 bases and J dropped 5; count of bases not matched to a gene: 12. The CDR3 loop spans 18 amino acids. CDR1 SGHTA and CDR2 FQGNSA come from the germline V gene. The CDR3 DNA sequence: TGTGCCAGCAGCTCGAGACTAGCGGGGGGGCGGTATAGCGAGACCCAGTACTTC. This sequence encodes CASSSRLAGGRYSETQYF. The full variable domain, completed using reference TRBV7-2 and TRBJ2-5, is GAGVSQSPSNKVTEKGKDVELRCDPISGHTALYWYRQSLGQGLEFLIYFQGNSAPDKSGLPSDRFSAERTGGSVSTLTIQRTQQEDSAVYLCASSSRLAGGRYSETQYFGPGTRLLVL.

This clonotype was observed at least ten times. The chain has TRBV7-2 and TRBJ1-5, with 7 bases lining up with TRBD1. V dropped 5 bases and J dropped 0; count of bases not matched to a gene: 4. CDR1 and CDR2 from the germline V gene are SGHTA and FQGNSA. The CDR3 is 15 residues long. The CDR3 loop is CASSHQGDSNQPQHF. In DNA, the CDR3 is TGTGCCAGCAGCCATCAGGGGGATAGCAATCAGCCCCAGCATTTT.

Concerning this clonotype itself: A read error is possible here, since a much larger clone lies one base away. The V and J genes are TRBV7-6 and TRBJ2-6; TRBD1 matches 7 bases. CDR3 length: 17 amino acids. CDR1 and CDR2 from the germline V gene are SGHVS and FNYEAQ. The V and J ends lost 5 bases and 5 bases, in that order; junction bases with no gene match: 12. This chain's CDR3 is CASSGGWTGDRANVLTF. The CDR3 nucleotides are TGTGCCAGCAGCGGGGGTTGGACAGGTGATAGGGCCAACGTCCTGACTTTC.

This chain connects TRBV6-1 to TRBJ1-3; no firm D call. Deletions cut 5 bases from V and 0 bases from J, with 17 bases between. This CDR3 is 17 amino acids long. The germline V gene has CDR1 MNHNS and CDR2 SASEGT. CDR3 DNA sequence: TGTGCCAGCAGTCAAACCTCTTCCCGGAGCTCTGGAAACACCATATATTTT. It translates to CASSQTSSRSSGNTIYF.

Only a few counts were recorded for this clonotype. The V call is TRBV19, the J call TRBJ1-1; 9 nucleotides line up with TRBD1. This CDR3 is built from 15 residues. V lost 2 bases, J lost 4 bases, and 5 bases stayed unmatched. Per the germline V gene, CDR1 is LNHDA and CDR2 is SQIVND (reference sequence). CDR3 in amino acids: CASSIIRDRVTEAFF. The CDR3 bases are TGTGCCAGTAGTATAATTCGGGACAGGGTCACTGAAGCTTTCTTT.

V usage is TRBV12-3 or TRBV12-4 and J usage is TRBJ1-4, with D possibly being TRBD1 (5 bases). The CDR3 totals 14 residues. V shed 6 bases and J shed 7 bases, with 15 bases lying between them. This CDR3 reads CASSQDGASEKLFF. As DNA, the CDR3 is TGTGCCAGCAGCCAGGATGGGGCTAGTGAAAAACTGTTTTTT.

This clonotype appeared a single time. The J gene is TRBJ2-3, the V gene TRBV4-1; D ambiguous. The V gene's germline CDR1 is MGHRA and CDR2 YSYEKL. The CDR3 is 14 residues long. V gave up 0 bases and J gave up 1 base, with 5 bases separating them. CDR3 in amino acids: CASSQEHGTDTQYF. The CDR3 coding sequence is TGCGCCAGCAGCCAAGAACATGGCACAGATACGCAGTATTTT.

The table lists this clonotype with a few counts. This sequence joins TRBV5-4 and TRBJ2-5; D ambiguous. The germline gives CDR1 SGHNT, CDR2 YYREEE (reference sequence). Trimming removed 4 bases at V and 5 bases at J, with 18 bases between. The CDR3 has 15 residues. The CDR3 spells CASSPPSALGETQYF. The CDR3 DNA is TGTGCCAGCAGCCCCCCAAGCGCCCTAGGGGAGACCCAGTACTTC.